This passage covers 4 T cell receptor beta chains from one sample sequenced in a study of OX40 agonist ivuxolimab in advanced cancers. Libraries were prepared by immunoSEQ multiplex PCR; TCRdb keeps only in-frame clonotypes and omits some of them. The sample consists of tens of thousands of clones, 75% to 85% of them appearing once. The input for sequencing was CD4+ or CD8+ T cells sorted from blood, taken in a trial of the OX40 agonist ivuxolimab. The source is an adult with an advanced solid tumor such as melanoma, head and neck, liver or kidney cancer.

The chain links TRBV7-8 to TRBJ2-5; possible D gene TRBD2, 5 bases. The V gene lost 1 base and the J gene lost 9 bases, with 18 bases spanning the gap. The CDR3 totals 15 residues. The germline V gene has CDR1 SGHVS and CDR2 FQNEAQ. This CDR3 reads CASSLVAGASRAQYF. CDR3 DNA sequence: TGTGCCAGCAGCTTAGTGGCTGGAGCTTCGAGGGCCCAGTACTTC.

The chain is built from TRBV9 and TRBJ2-1; 7 positions agree with TRBD2. J was trimmed by 10 bases and V by 4 bases; bases with no gene match: 11. The CDR3 is 14 residues long. CDR1 and CDR2 from the germline V gene are SGDLS and YYNGEE. CDR3 amino acids: CASSPQSGAGEQFF. CDR3 sequence (DNA): TGTGCCAGCAGCCCACAGAGCGGGGCGGGCGAGCAGTTCTTC.

The CDR3 sequence is CAISDAENTEAFF. The CDR3 region has the DNA TGTGCCATCAGTGACGCGGAGAACACTGAAGCTTTCTTT. The rearrangement links TRBV10-3 to TRBJ1-1; D not certain. The V end lost 3 bases, the J end lost 1 base, and 6 bases lay between the germline ends. CDR3 length equals 13 residues. CDR1 is ENHRY and CDR2 is SYGVKD in the germline V gene.

The chain has TRBV15 and TRBJ2-2; tentatively, D is TRBD1 (6 bases). V shed 4 bases and J shed 2 bases, with 14 bases lying between them. CDR3 length: 16 residues. Germline V CDR1 and CDR2: LNHNV, YYDKDF (reference sequence). CDR3 nucleotide sequence: TGTGCCACCAGCACCAAAACAGGGCCCAACACCGGGGAGCTGTTTTTT. Encoded protein: CATSTKTGPNTGELFF. The whole variable domain, remainder taken from reference TRBV15 and TRBJ2-2, is DAMVIQNPRYQVTQFGKPVTLSCSQTLNHNVMYWYQQKSSQAPKLLFHYYDKDFNNEADTPDNFQSRRPNTSFCFLDIRSPGLGDTAMYLCATSTKTGPNTGELFFGEGSRLTVL.